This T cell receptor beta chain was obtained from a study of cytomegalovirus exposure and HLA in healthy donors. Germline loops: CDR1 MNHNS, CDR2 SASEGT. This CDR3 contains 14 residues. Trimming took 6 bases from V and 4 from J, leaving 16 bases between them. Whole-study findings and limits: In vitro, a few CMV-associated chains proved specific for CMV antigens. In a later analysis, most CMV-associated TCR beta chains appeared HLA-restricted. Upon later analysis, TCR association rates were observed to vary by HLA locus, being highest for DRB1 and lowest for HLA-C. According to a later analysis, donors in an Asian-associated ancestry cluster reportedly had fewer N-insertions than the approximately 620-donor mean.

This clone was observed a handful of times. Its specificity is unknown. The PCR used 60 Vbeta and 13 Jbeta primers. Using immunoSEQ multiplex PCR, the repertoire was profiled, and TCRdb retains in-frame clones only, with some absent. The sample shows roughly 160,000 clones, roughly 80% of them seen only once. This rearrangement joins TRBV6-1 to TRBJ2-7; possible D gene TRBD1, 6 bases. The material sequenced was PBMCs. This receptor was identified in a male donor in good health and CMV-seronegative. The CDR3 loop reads CASSRDMDAYEQYF. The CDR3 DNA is TGTGCCAGCAGCCGGGACATGGACGCGTACGAGCAGTACTTC.